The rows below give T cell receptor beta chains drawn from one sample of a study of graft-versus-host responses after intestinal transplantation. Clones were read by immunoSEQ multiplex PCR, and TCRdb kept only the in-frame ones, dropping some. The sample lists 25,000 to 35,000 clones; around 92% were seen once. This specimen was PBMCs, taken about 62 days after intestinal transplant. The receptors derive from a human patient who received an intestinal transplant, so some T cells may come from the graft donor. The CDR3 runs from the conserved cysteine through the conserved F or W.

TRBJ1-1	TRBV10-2	CASSGQGWTEAFF
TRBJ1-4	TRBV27	CASSYGNDEKLFF
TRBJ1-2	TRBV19	CASSIRLNYGYTF
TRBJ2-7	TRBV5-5	CASSFWLAGNYEQYF
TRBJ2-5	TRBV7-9	CASSRNRDSQETQYF
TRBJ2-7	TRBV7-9	CASSPRGGLPYEQYF
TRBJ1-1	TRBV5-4	CASSLDKVEAFF
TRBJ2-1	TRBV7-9	CASSLGDRESNNEQFF
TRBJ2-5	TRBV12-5	CASGLRPLAGLQETQYF
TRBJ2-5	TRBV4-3	CASSQGLALQETQYF
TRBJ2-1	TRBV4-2	CASSQNRGLFTHEQFF
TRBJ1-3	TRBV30	CAWSEGTSGNTIYF
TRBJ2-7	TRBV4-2	CASSQGSSGAYEQYF
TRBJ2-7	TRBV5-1	CASSLGDLPYEQYF
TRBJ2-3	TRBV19	CASSSRQGAADTQYF
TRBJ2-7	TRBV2	CASDPGGGSSYEQYF
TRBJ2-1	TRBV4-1	CASSHLFPFLPHNEQFF
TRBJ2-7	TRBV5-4	CASSYQLAGGRGEQYF
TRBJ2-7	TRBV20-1	CSARRVDEQYF
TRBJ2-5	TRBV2	CASNQGPETQYF
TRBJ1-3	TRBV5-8	CASSFWGNTIYF
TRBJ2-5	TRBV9	CASSPSTAETQYF
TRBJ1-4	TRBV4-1	CASSQVRLDREYATNEKLFF
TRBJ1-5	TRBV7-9	CASSSTGQMNQPQHF
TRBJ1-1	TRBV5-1	CASSLPTLGDMNTEAFF
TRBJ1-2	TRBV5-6	CASSLGHGYTF
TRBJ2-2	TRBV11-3	CASSPRWAGVNTGELFF
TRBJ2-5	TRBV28	CASSILGGGTGTQETQYF
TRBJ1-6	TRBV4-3	CASSQDGTGANSPLHF
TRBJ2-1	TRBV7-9	CASSLHQGLAIYEQFF
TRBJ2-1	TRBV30	CAWTSGRGSEQFF
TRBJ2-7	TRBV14	CASSQGIEEQYF
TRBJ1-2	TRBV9	CASSEWDRPLGYTF
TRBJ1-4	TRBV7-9	CASSPELSTNEKLFF
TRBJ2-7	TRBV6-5	CASSYLLTGMNEQYF
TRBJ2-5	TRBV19	CASSIVAGGETQYF
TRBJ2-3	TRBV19	CASSRTGGEVTDTQYF
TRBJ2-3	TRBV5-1	CASSLMRPHGDTQYF
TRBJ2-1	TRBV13	CASSPTLHNEQFF
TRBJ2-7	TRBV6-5	CASSYSAGSLYEQYF
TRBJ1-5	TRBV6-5	CASSFLGEPDQPQHF
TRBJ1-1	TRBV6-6	CASSYSAGATEAFF
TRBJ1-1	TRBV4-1	CASSQDSPGQAFF
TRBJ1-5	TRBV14	CASSGKGQGSGNQPQHF
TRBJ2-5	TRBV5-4	CASSRGLALQETQYF
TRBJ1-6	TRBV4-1	CASSDGGDPLPHNSPLHF
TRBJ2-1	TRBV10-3	CAISDEGLAVIEQFF
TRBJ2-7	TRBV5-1	CASTREEDSYEQYF